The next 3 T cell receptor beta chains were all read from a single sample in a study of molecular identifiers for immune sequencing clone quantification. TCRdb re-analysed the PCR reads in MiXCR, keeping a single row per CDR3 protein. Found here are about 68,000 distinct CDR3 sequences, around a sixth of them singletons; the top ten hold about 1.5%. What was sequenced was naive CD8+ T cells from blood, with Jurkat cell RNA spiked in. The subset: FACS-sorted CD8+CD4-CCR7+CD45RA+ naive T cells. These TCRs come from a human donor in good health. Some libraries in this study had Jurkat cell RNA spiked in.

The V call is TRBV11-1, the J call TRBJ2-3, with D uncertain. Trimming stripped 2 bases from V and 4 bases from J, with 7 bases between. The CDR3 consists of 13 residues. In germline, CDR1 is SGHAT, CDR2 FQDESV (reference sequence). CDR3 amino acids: CASSLQVADTQYF. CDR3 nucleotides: TGTGCCAGCAGCTTACAGGTAGCAGATACGCAGTATTTT.

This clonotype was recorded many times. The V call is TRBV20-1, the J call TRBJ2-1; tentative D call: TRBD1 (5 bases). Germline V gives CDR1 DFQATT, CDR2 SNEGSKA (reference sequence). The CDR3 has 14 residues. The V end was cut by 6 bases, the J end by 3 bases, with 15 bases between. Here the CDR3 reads CSARRPTDYNEQFF. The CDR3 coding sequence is TGCAGTGCCAGAAGACCGACAGACTACAATGAGCAGTTCTTC.

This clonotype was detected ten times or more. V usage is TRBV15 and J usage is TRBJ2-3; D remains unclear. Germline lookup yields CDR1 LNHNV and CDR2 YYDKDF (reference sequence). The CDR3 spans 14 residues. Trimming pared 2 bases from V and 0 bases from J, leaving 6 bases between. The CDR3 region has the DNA TGTGCCACCAGCAGATCTCGGAGCACAGATACGCAGTATTTT. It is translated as CATSRSRSTDTQYF.